This TCR beta chain was captured in a study of blood T cell repertoires in COVID-19. Looking at the study overall: Sample material is recorded as cDNA or gDNA derived from T cells, B-cell-depleted T cells, or PBMCs.

The method was immunoSEQ multiplex PCR; TCRdb's version includes in-frame clones alone and lacks a portion of them. The sample lists a few hundred thousand clones, approximately 86% occurring once. This clonotype originated in a human donor in a cohort sampled during active COVID-19. Sample: peripheral blood.

In nucleotides, the CDR3 is TGTGCCAGCAGCCTTAGCGGACCCGCCCTAGGCGAGCAGTACTTC. Amino acids: CASSLSGPALGEQYF. This rearrangement joins TRBV13 to TRBJ2-7; D is possibly TRBD2 (6 bases). Per germline, CDR1 PRHDT and CDR2 FYEKMQ (reference sequence). Trimming took off 5 bases at V and 6 bases at J, with 20 bases between the two ends. The CDR3 sequence is 15 residues long.